This TCR beta chain comes out of a study of T cell responses to AZD1222 COVID-19 vaccine. Whole-study results and caveats: Researchers took repertoire samples only after the peak T cell response had come. The donor group comprised mostly white British people and more females; the analysis possibly underestimated clonal diversity. Two AZD1222 doses significantly raised spike-specific TCR breadth and depth over controls. Regions 160-218 and 743-854 held dominance among vaccine-associated CD4 TCRs, which spanned spike.

Using immunoSEQ multiplex PCR, the repertoire was profiled, and TCRdb retains in-frame clones only, with some absent. The sample contains approximately 200,000 clones, approximately 93% of which appear only once. Germline V lookup: CDR1 SGHTA, CDR2 FQGNSA. This CDR3 region has 10 residues. Trimming left V 4 bases short and J 8 bases short, with 5 bases between. Details on this clone: The target antigen is unknown.

The sample was peripheral blood, taken 28 days after the second AZD1222 dose. The sequence came from an adult who received the AZD1222 COVID-19 vaccine. The genes are TRBV7-2 and TRBJ1-1, with D hard to call. CDR3 DNA: TGTGCCAGCAGCTCTGGAGAAGCTTTCTTT. As protein: CASSSGEAFF.